The 20 T cell receptor beta chains below were found in one sample sequenced in a study of blood T cell repertoires in COVID-19. This table comes from immunoSEQ multiplex PCR, and its TCRdb copy is limited to in-frame clones, with some not included. The table shows more than 300,000 clones, with more than 75% occurring only once. The sequenced sample was PBMCs or T cells enriched from blood (not recorded which). These receptors all come from a man aged 30 to 45 who had recovered from COVID-19.

In this sample, this clone turned up a few times. Other nucleotide sequences from this sample produce the same CDR3. V and J are TRBV19 and TRBJ1-1, with a weak D call TRBD1 (6 bases). V gave up 3 bases and J gave up 3 bases, with 8 bases separating them. This CDR3 has 13 residues. CDR1 and CDR2 from the germline V gene are LNHDA and SQIVND (reference sequence). The CDR3, as DNA: TGTGCCAGTAGTATGAAGGGGGACACTGAAGCTTTCTTT. Its protein is CASSMKGDTEAFF.

This chain joins TRBV5-1 and TRBJ2-1; D may be TRBD1 (5 bases). V gave up 0 bases and J gave up 9 bases, with 13 bases separating them. This CDR3 region has 14 residues. Germline CDR1 and CDR2: SGHRS and YFSETQ. The CDR3 loop reads CASSLAQGVAEQFF. The CDR3 DNA sequence: TGCGCCAGCAGCTTGGCCCAGGGTGTGGCTGAGCAGTTCTTC.

The chain uses TRBV6-5 and TRBJ1-1; 9 positions agree with TRBD1. This CDR3 spans 14 amino acids. Trimming at V came to 7 bases and at J to 6 bases, leaving 9 bases not matched to a gene. The V gene's germline CDR1 is MNHEY and CDR2 SVGAGI. The CDR3 spells CASTTNDRGAEAFF. CDR3 nucleotide sequence: TGTGCCAGCACCACCAATGACAGGGGGGCTGAAGCTTTCTTT.

The chain employs TRBV3-1 (or the pseudogene TRBV3-2) and TRBJ2-1; D is undetermined. This CDR3 region has 14 residues. The germline V gene encodes CDR1 LGHDT and CDR2 YNNKEL (reference sequence). The V end was cut by 0 bases, the J end by 5 bases, with 8 bases between. The CDR3 DNA is TGTGCCAGCAGCCAAGATGACAACAACAATGAGCAGTTCTTC. It encodes CASSQDDNNNEQFF.

This CDR3 reads CASSYSGGGFGYGYTF. CDR3 DNA: TGTGCCAGCAGTTACTCCGGGGGAGGGTTTGGCTATGGCTACACCTTC. The chain carries TRBV6-5 and TRBJ1-2, with a tentative D call TRBD1 (5 bases). V lost 0 bases, J lost 4 bases, and 15 bases lay in between. The CDR3 length is 16 residues. Per the germline V gene, CDR1 is MNHEY and CDR2 is SVGAGI.

The chain has TRBV5-8 and TRBJ2-7; 8 bases are shared with TRBD1. The germline gives CDR1 SGHTS, CDR2 YDEGEE. CDR3 length equals 13 residues. J lost 6 bases, V lost 4 bases, and 6 bases had no gene match. CDR3 sequence reads: CASSPFTGGEQYF. CDR3 nucleotides: TGTGCCAGCAGCCCTTTTACAGGGGGCGAGCAGTACTTC.

The chain carries TRBV28 and TRBJ2-1; 12 nucleotides align to TRBD2. Germline V CDR1 and CDR2: MDHEN, SYDVKM. With V trimmed by 4 bases and J by 7 bases, 17 bases remained unmatched. CDR3 length: 19 residues. The CDR3 DNA follows: TGTGCCAGCAGTTCGCCTAGCGGGGGGGCGCTTTCTCTTTGGAATGAGCAGTTCTTC. Residues: CASSSPSGGALSLWNEQFF.

V gene TRBV12-5 combines with J gene TRBJ2-7, with a weak D call TRBD2 (5 bases). V was cut by 1 base and J by 4 bases, with 11 bases left in between. The CDR3 sequence is 14 residues long. From germline, CDR1 is LGHNT and CDR2 FRNRAP. The CDR3 spells CASGLGQGSYEQYF. Written as DNA, the CDR3 is TGTGCTAGTGGTTTGGGACAAGGGAGTTACGAGCAGTACTTC. Using reference TRBV12-5 and TRBJ2-7 for the parts outside the CDR3, the full variable domain is DARVTQTPRHKVTEMGQEVTMRCQPILGHNTVFWYRQTMMQGLELLAYFRNRAPLDDSGMPKDRFSAEMPDATLATLKIQPSEPRDSAVYFCASGLGQGSYEQYFGPGTRLTVT.

The chain carries TRBV2 and TRBJ2-7, with a tentative D call TRBD2 (5 bases). This CDR3 has 14 amino acids. The germline V gene encodes CDR1 SNHLY and CDR2 FYNNEI. V shed 6 bases and J shed 3 bases, with 15 bases lying between them. CDR3 protein: CASREALSRYEQYF. CDR3 in DNA: TGTGCCAGCAGGGAGGCACTAAGCCGCTACGAGCAGTACTTC.

The chain joins TRBV27 to TRBJ2-7, with 7 bases that match TRBD2. The germline gives CDR1 MNHEY, CDR2 SMNVEV (reference sequence). The trim removed 5 bases at V and 5 bases at J, leaving 9 bases unmatched. The CDR3 runs to 14 residues. The CDR3 sequence: CASSRLANGHEQYF. The DNA for the CDR3 is TGTGCCAGCAGTCGACTAGCCAATGGGCACGAGCAGTACTTC.

The rearrangement uses TRBV7-2 and TRBJ1-5; 8 bases match TRBD1. This CDR3 contains 19 residues. The trim removed 5 bases at V and 0 bases at J, leaving 15 bases unmatched. Germline CDR1 is SGHTA and CDR2 is FQGNSA. This chain's CDR3 is CASSPRRQGAPISNQPQHF. Written as DNA, the CDR3 is TGTGCCAGCAGCCCCCGGCGGCAGGGGGCGCCGATTAGCAATCAGCCCCAGCATTTT.

The J gene is TRBJ2-2, the V gene TRBV28, with unresolved D. CDR1 and CDR2 from the germline V gene are MDHEN and SYDVKM. V lost 10 bases to trimming and J lost 0 bases, with 9 bases between them. This CDR3 comprises 13 residues. CDR3 amino acids: CATKLANTGELFF. CDR3 DNA sequence: TGTGCCACCAAGCTGGCGAACACCGGGGAGCTGTTTTTT.

This chain joins TRBV9 and TRBJ2-3; D not certain. V shed 0 bases and J shed 4 bases, with 15 bases lying between them. Germline V gene sequence: CDR1 SGDLS, CDR2 YYNGEE. The CDR3 is made up of 16 amino acids. The CDR3 nucleotides are TGTGCCAGCAGCGTAGCTACTAACCCGTTCTCAGATACGCAGTATTTT. It specifies CASSVATNPFSDTQYF.

The V gene is TRBV12-5, the J gene TRBJ2-7, with 7 bases lining up with TRBD1. Germline CDR1 is LGHNT and CDR2 is FRNRAP. The CDR3 sequence is 15 residues long. Trimming took 6 bases from V and 3 from J; bases not matched to a gene: 11. This CDR3 is CASGGRGQTFYEQYF. DNA of the CDR3: TGTGCTAGTGGGGGCCGGGGACAGACATTCTACGAGCAGTACTTC.

The chain recombines TRBV28 with TRBJ1-2; D is undetermined. Between the trimmed V and J ends, which lost 1 base and 5 bases, there was a span of 8 bases. Per the germline V gene, CDR1 is MDHEN and CDR2 is SYDVKM. CDR3 length: 13 residues. CDR3 DNA sequence: TGTGCCAGCAGTTTATCTCCGGTTTATGGCTACACCTTC. Protein: CASSLSPVYGYTF.

This chain uses TRBV5-8 with TRBJ2-6, with 8 bases aligning to TRBD1. V trimming: 0 bases; J trimming: 2 bases; junction bases outside the gene matches: 7. The CDR3 is made up of 18 amino acids. Germline V gene lookup returns CDR1 SGHTS and CDR2 YDEGEE. CDR3 sequence: CASSLVRTGRPGANVLTF. The CDR3 nucleotides are TGTGCCAGCAGCTTGGTTAGGACAGGGAGGCCTGGGGCCAACGTCCTGACTTTC.

This clone appeared a few times. The CDR3 coding sequence is TGTGCCAGCAGCCCAGGGACAGGGAACAGATCACCCCTCCACTTT. It codes for CASSPGTGNRSPLHF. The V gene is TRBV5-6, the J gene TRBJ1-6, with 9 bases fitting TRBD1. V gave up 4 bases and J gave up 10 bases; unmatched junction bases: 9. The CDR3 runs 15 residues. From germline, CDR1 is SGHDT and CDR2 YYEEEE.

The chain recombines TRBV29-1 with TRBJ1-2, with a weak D call TRBD1 (6 bases). V was shortened by 1 base and J by 8 bases, with 11 bases between the two germline ends. Germline V gene data show CDR1 as SQVTM and CDR2 as ANQGSEA. The CDR3 runs 12 residues. The CDR3 nucleotides are TGCAGCGTTGAAGCGCAGGGGCGAGGCTACACCTTC. Protein sequence: CSVEAQGRGYTF. The complete variable domain, with remaining parts taken from reference TRBV29-1 and TRBJ1-2, reads SAVISQKPSRDICQRGTSLTIQCQVDSQVTMMFWYRQQPGQSLTLIATANQGSEATYESGFVIDKFPISRPNLTFSTLTVSNMSPEDSSIYLCSVEAQGRGYTFGSGTRLTVV.

This clone appeared a few times. The chain employs TRBV7-9 and TRBJ1-1; tentatively, D is TRBD1 (5 bases). The CDR3 runs 15 residues. The germline CDR1 and CDR2 sequences are SEHNR and FQNEAQ (reference sequence). The germline V and J ends were trimmed by 4 bases and 4 bases, with 16 bases remaining between them. CDR3 DNA: TGTGCCAGCAGCTATTCAGGGAGGGGAGGCACTGAAGCTTTCTTT. This codes for CASSYSGRGGTEAFF.

V gene TRBV11-3 combines with J gene TRBJ2-2; TRBD2 aligns across 14 bases. The trim removed 11 bases at V and 6 bases at J, leaving 8 bases unmatched. The CDR3 spans 15 residues. Germline V gene lookup returns CDR1 SGHNT and CDR2 YENEEA. CDR3 bases: TGTGCCGGGAGGGGGACTAGCGGGAGTCCCGGGGAGCTGTTTTTT. Amino acids: CAGRGTSGSPGELFF. Looking up the rest from reference TRBV11-3 and TRBJ2-2 gives the full variable domain: EAGVVQSPRYKIIEKKQPVAFWCNPISGHNTLYWYLQNLGQGPELLIRYENEEAVDDSQLPKDRFSAERLKGVDSTLKIQPAELGDSAVYLCAGRGTSGSPGELFFGEGSRLTVL.